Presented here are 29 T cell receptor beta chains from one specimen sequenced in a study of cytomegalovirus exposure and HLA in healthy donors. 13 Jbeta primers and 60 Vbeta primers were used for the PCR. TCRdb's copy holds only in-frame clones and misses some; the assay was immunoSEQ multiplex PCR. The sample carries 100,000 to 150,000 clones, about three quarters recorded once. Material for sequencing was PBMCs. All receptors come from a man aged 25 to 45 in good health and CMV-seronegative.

DNA for the CDR3: TGTGCCAGCAGCCCCGGGACTAGCGGGATCGTCGGCAATGAGCAGTTCTTC. Translating gives CASSPGTSGIVGNEQFF. This chain links TRBV9 with TRBJ2-1; TRBD2 agrees at 13 bases. The CDR3 is made up of 17 amino acids. CDR1 and CDR2 from the germline V gene are SGDLS and YYNGEE. Trimming cost V 4 bases and J 6 bases; bases outside gene matches: 10.

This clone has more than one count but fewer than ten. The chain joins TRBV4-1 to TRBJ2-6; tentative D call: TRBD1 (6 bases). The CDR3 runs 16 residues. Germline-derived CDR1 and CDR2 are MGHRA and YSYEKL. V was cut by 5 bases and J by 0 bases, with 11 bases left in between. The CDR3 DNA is TGCGCCAGCAGCTTAACAGGGATCTCTGGGGCCAACGTCCTGACTTTC. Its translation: CASSLTGISGANVLTF.

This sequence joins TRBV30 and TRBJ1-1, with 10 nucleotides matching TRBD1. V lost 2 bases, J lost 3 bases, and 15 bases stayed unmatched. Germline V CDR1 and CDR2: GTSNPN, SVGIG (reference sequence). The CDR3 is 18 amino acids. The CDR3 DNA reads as TGTGCCTGGAGTTCCATGCTCCCCGGGACAGGGGTTGACACTGAAGCTTTCTTT. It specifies CAWSSMLPGTGVDTEAFF.

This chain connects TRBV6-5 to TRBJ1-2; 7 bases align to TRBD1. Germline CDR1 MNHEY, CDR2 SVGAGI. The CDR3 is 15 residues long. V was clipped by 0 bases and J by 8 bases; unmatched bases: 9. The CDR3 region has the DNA TGTGCCAGCAGTTACTCGGGACAGTCACGTCGGGGCTACACCTTC. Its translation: CASSYSGQSRRGYTF.

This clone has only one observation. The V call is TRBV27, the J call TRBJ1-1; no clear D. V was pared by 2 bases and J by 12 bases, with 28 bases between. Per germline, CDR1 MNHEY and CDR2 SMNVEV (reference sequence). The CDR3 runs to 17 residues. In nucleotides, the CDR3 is TGTGCCAGCAGTTTAAACCTCGGCCGATACACAGAACACGGGACTTTCTTT. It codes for CASSLNLGRYTEHGTFF.

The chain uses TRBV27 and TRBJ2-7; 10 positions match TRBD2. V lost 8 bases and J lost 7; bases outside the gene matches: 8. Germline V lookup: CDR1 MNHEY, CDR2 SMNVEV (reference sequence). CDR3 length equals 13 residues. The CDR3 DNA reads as TGTGCCAGCGGGAGCGGGAGGGCCTTAGAGCAGTACTTC. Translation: CASGSGRALEQYF.

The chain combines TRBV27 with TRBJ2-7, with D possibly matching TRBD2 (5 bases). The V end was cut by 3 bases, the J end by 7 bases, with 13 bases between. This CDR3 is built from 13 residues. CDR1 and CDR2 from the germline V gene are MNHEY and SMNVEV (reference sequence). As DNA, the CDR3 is TGTGCCAGCAGTTTTGGCCGGGGTCGGGAGCAGTACTTC. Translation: CASSFGRGREQYF.

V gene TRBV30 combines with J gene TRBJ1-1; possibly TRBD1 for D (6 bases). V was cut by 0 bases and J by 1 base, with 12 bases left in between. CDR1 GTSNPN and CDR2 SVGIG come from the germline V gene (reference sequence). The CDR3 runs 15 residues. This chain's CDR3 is CAWSVLGTPNTEAFF. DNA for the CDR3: TGTGCCTGGAGTGTACTTGGGACACCGAACACTGAAGCTTTCTTT.

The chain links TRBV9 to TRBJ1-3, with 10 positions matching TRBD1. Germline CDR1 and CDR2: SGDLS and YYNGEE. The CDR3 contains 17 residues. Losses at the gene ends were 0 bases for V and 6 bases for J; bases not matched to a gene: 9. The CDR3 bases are TGTGCCAGCAGCGTAGTTCCGTATGGGACAGGGGAAAACACCATATATTTT. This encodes CASSVVPYGTGENTIYF. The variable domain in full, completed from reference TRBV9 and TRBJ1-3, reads DSGVTQTPKHLITATGQRVTLRCSPRSGDLSVYWYQQSLDQGLQFLIQYYNGEERAKGNILERFSAQQFPDLHSELNLSSLELGDSALYFCASSVVPYGTGENTIYFGEGSWLTVV.

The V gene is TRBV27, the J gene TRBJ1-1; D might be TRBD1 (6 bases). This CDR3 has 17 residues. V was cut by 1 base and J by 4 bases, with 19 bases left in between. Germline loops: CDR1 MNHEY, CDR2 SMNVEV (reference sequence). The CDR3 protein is CASSLLGAGMKGTEAFF. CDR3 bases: TGTGCCAGCAGTTTATTGGGGGCAGGAATGAAGGGCACTGAAGCTTTCTTT.

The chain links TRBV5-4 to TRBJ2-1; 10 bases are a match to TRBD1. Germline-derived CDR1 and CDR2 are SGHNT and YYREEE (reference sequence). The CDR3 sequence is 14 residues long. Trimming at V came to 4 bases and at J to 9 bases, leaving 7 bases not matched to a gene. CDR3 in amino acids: CASSHRDRGSEQFF. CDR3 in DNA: TGTGCCAGCAGCCACCGGGACAGGGGTAGTGAGCAGTTCTTC.

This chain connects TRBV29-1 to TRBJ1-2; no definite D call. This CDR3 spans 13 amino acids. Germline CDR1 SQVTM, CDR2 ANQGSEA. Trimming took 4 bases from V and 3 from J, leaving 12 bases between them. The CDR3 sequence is CSVGLRADYGYTF. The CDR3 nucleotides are TGCAGCGTTGGTTTGAGGGCGGACTATGGCTACACCTTC.

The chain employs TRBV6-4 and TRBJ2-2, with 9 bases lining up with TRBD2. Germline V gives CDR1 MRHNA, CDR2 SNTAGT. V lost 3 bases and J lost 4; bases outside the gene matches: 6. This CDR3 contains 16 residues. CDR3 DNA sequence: TGTGCCAGCAGTGAGGCGGCTAGCGGGACCACCGGGGAGCTGTTTTTT. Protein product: CASSEAASGTTGELFF.

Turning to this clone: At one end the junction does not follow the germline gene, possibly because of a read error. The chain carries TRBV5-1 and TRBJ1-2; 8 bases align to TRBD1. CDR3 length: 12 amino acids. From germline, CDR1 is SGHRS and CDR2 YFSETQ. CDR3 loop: CASTNEWTGKAF. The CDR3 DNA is TGCGCCAGCACTAACGAATGGACAGGGAAGGCCTTC.

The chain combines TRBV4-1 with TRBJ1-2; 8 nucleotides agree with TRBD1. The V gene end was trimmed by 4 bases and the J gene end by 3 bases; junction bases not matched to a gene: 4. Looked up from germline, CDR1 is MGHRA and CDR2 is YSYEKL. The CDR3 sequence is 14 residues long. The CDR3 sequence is CASSPGGPDYGYTF. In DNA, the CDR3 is TGCGCCAGCAGCCCAGGGGGCCCGGACTATGGCTACACCTTC.

CDR3 amino acids: CASSSLTAYNTEAFF. The CDR3, as DNA: TGTGCCAGCAGTTCCCTGACAGCGTATAACACTGAAGCTTTCTTT. The chain joins TRBV28 to TRBJ1-1, with D maybe TRBD1 (5 bases). Germline values: CDR1 MDHEN, CDR2 SYDVKM. The CDR3 loop spans 15 amino acids. V lost 4 bases and J 2 bases, leaving 14 bases between the germline ends.

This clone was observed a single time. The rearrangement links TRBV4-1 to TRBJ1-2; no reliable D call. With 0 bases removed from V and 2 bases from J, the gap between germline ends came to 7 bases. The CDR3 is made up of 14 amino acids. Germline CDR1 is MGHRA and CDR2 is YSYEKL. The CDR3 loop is CASSQDPQNYGYTF. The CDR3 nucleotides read TGCGCCAGCAGCCAAGACCCACAGAACTATGGCTACACCTTC.

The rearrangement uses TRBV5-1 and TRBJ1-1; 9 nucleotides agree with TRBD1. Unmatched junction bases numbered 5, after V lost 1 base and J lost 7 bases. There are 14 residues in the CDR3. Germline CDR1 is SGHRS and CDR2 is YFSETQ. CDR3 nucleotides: TGCGCCAGCAGCTTGACAACAGGGGGCGGTGAAGCTTTCTTT. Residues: CASSLTTGGGEAFF.

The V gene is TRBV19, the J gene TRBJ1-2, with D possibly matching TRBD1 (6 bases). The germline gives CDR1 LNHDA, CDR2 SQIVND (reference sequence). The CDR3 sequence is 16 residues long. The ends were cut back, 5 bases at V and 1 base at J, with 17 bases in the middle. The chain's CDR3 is CASSLTGTPHNYGYTF. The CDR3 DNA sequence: TGTGCCAGTAGTTTAACAGGGACGCCTCATAACTATGGCTACACCTTC.

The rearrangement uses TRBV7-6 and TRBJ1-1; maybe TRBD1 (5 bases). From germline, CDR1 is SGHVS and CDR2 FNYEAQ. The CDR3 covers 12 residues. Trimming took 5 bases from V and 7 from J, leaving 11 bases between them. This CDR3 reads CASSPVQGEAFF. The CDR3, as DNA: TGTGCCAGCAGCCCTGTCCAGGGTGAAGCTTTCTTT.

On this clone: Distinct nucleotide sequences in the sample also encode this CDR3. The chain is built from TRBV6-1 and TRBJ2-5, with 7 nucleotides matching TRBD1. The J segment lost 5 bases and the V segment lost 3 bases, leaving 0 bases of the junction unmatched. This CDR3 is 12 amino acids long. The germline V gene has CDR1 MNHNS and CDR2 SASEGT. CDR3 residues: CASSDRGETQYF. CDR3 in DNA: TGTGCCAGCAGTGACAGGGGGGAGACCCAGTACTTC.

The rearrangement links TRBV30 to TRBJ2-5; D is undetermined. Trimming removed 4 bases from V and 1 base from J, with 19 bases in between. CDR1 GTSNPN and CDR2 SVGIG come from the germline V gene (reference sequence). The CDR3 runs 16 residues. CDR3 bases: TGTGCCTGGACCGATAGAGCCAAGCGCCTCCAAGAGACCCAGTACTTC. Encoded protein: CAWTDRAKRLQETQYF.

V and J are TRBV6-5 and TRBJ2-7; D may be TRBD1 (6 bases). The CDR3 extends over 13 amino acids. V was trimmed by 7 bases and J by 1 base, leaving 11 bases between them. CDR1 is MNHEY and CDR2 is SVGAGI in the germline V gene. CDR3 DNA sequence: TGTGCCAGCACCCGAAGGGGGTCCTACGAGCAGTACTTC. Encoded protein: CASTRRGSYEQYF.

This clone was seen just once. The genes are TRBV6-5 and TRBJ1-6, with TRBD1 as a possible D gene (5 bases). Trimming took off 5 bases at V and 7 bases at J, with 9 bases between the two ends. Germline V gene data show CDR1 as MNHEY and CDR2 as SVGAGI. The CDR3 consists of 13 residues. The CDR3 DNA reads TGTGCCAGCAGTCGAAAGGGGAATTCACCCCTCCACTTT. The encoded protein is CASSRKGNSPLHF.

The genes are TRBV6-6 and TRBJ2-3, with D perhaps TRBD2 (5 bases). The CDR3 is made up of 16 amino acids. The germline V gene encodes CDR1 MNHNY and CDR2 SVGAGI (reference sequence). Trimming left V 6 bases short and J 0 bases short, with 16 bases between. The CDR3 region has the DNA TGTGCCAGCAGACCCAGCACGGCGGGCAGCACAGATACGCAGTATTTT. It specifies CASRPSTAGSTDTQYF.

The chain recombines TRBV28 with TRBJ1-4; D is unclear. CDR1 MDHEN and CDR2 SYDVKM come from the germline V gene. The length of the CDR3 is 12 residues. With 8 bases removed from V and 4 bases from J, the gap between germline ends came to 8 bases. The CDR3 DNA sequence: TGTGCCAGCTCCGGGGTTAATGAAAAACTGTTTTTT. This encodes CASSGVNEKLFF.

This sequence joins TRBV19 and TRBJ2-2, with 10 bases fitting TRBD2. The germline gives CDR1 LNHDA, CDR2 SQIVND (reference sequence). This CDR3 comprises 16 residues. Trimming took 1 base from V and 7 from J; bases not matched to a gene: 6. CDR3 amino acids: CASSIALAGVVGELFF. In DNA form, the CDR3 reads TGTGCCAGTAGTATAGCGCTAGCGGGAGTGGTCGGGGAGCTGTTTTTT.

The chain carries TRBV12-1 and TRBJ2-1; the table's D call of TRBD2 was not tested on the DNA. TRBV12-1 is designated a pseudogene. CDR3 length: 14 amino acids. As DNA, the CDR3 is TGTGCCAGCAGCGCCCAATCTGGGGGGAATGAGCAGTTCTTC. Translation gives CASSAQSGGNEQFF.

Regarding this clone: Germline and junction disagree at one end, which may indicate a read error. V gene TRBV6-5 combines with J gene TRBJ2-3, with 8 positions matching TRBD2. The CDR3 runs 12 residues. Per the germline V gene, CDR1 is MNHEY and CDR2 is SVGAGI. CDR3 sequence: CATLTSGHTRYF. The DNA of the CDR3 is TGTGCCACCTTAACTAGCGGCCATACGCGGTATTTT.